The 21 T cell receptor beta chains given below trace back to one sample, sequenced in a study of blood T cell repertoires in COVID-19. Measured with immunoSEQ multiplex PCR; TCRdb has only the in-frame clones, and not every one. This table has about 110,000 clones, around 83% appearing once. Input material: peripheral blood. The receptors originated from a woman in her 70s with acute or convalescent COVID-19.

V usage is TRBV7-3 and J usage is TRBJ2-3; D unresolved. Germline V gives CDR1 SGHTA, CDR2 FQGTGA. Trimming left V 2 bases short and J 3 bases short, with 15 bases between. This CDR3 contains 16 residues. CDR3 sequence: CASSLSPSLSTDTQYF. CDR3 in DNA: TGTGCCAGCAGCTTATCCCCTTCCCTTTCTACAGATACGCAGTATTTT.

V gene TRBV5-1 combines with J gene TRBJ2-7; TRBD1 agrees at 9 bases. This CDR3 has 13 amino acids. Germline V gene sequence: CDR1 SGHRS, CDR2 YFSETQ. V dropped 1 base and J dropped 6; count of bases not matched to a gene: 2. CDR3 DNA sequence: TGCGCCAGCAGCTTGATGACAGGGGGCGAGCAGTACTTC. It translates to CASSLMTGGEQYF.

V is TRBV5-1 and J is TRBJ2-3; 11 bases line up with TRBD2. CDR3 length: 16 residues. Germline V gene lookup returns CDR1 SGHRS and CDR2 YFSETQ. The V and J ends lost 0 bases and 5 bases, in that order; junction bases with no gene match: 5. The CDR3 region has the DNA TGCGCCAGCAGCTTGGGACTAGCGGGGTCTGGAGATACGCAGTATTTT. The encoded protein is CASSLGLAGSGDTQYF.

This sequence joins TRBV4-2 and TRBJ2-1; D not resolved. The V gene lost 4 bases and the J gene lost 7 bases, with 11 bases spanning the gap. Germline CDR1 LGHNA, CDR2 YNFKEQ. The length of the CDR3 is 13 residues. CDR3 amino acids: CASSRQRSNEQFF. The CDR3 DNA reads TGTGCCAGCAGCCGCCAGCGTTCTAATGAGCAGTTCTTC.

The chain has TRBV9 and TRBJ1-3; D gene ambiguous. This CDR3 is 13 amino acids long. The V end lost 0 bases, the J end lost 8 bases, and 9 bases lay between the germline ends. Per the germline V gene, CDR1 is SGDLS and CDR2 is YYNGEE. CDR3: CASSVGVGDTIYF. Written as DNA, the CDR3 is TGTGCCAGCAGCGTAGGCGTGGGAGACACCATATATTTT.

V usage is TRBV5-1 and J usage is TRBJ1-4, with 7 bases identical to TRBD1. Looked up from germline, CDR1 is SGHRS and CDR2 is YFSETQ. The J segment lost 8 bases and the V segment lost 3 bases, leaving 7 bases of the junction unmatched. The CDR3 is 14 amino acids. CDR3 bases: TGCGCCAGCAGCTCAGACAGGGCAAGAGAAAAACTGTTTTTT. This encodes CASSSDRAREKLFF.

V is TRBV5-1 and J is TRBJ2-1; D might be TRBD1 (5 bases). CDR1 and CDR2 (germline): SGHRS, YFSETQ. The CDR3 runs 14 residues. The V end was cut by 1 base, the J end by 5 bases, with 10 bases between. CDR3 sequence (DNA): TGCGCCAGCAGCTTGAACCCAGGGAACAATGAGCAGTTCTTC. Amino acid sequence: CASSLNPGNNEQFF.

In the case of this clone: A read error may produce the germline difference seen at one junction end. The gene calls are TRBV7-9 and TRBJ1-1; D ambiguous. The CDR3 covers 14 residues. In germline, CDR1 is SEHNR, CDR2 FQNEAQ (reference sequence). The CDR3 nucleotides read TGTGCCAGCATCTCGAACGAGGTGAACACTGAAGCCTTCTTT. Translated, it gives CASISNEVNTEAFF.

The CDR3 coding sequence is TGTGCCACCAGCAGAGATTTGACAGCGTACGAGCAGTACGTC. It yields the protein CATSRDLTAYEQYV. The chain joins TRBV15 to TRBJ2-7; D might be TRBD1 (5 bases). The V end was cut by 0 bases, the J end by 4 bases, with 10 bases between. The CDR3 sequence is 14 residues long. In germline, CDR1 is LNHNV, CDR2 YYDKDF (reference sequence).

This chain joins TRBV5-8 and TRBJ1-1; perhaps TRBD1 as D (5 bases). The V and J ends lost 0 bases and 4 bases respectively, with 10 bases between them. CDR1 is SGHTS, CDR2 YDEGEE, per germline. The CDR3 is 14 amino acids. As DNA, the CDR3 is TGTGCCAGCAGCTTGGGGGGAAGGGGCACTGAAGCTTTCTTT. It specifies CASSLGGRGTEAFF.

Only a few counts were recorded for this clone. V gene TRBV7-2 combines with J gene TRBJ1-3, with D possibly matching TRBD1 (6 bases). V lost 5 bases to trimming and J lost 4 bases, with 18 bases between them. Germline CDR1 reads SGHTA; CDR2 reads FQGNSA. The CDR3 contains 16 residues. The CDR3 sequence is CASSPNAGATGNTIYF. CDR3 coding DNA: TGTGCCAGCAGCCCCAATGCGGGGGCGACCGGAAACACCATATATTTT.

The chain couples TRBV29-1 to TRBJ2-7, with 7 bases aligning to TRBD1. The CDR3 has 13 residues. Trimming removed 4 bases from V and 2 bases from J; junction bases left unmatched: 5. Per germline, CDR1 SQVTM and CDR2 ANQGSEA. In DNA, the CDR3 is TGCAGCGTTGGAGACAGGGTAGCCTACGAGCAGTACGTC. This encodes CSVGDRVAYEQYV.

The chain joins TRBV30 to TRBJ1-1; D is uncertain. Germline CDR1 is GTSNPN and CDR2 is SVGIG (reference sequence). The V gene lost 5 bases and the J gene lost 6 bases, with 22 bases spanning the gap. The CDR3 runs to 15 residues. The CDR3 sequence is CAWAFSPPQPSEAFF. The CDR3 DNA sequence: TGTGCCTGGGCTTTTTCCCCTCCACAACCATCTGAAGCTTTCTTT. Together with reference TRBV30 and TRBJ1-1, the CDR3 gives the full variable domain: SQTIHQWPATLVQPVGSPLSLECTVEGTSNPNLYWYRQAAGRGLQLLFYSVGIGQISSEVPQNLSASRPQDRQFILSSKKLLLSDSGFYLCAWAFSPPQPSEAFFGQGTRLTVV.

The V call is TRBV19, the J call TRBJ1-2, with no clear D. The CDR3 runs 13 residues. The V gene lost 0 bases and the J gene lost 4 bases, with 6 bases spanning the gap. Per germline, CDR1 LNHDA and CDR2 SQIVND (reference sequence). The CDR3: CASSIDSVYGYTF. The CDR3 bases are TGTGCCAGTAGTATAGATTCAGTCTATGGCTACACCTTC. The whole variable domain, remainder taken from reference TRBV19 and TRBJ1-2, is DGGITQSPKYLFRKEGQNVTLSCEQNLNHDAMYWYRQDPGQGLRLIYYSQIVNDFQKGDIAEGYSVSREKKESFPLTVTSAQKNPTAFYLCASSIDSVYGYTFGSGTRLTVV.

The chain recombines TRBV4-3 with TRBJ1-6; TRBD1 might be the D (5 bases). CDR3 size: 15 residues. CDR1 is LGHNA, CDR2 YSLEER, per germline. V shed 1 base and J shed 7 bases, with 11 bases lying between them. The CDR3 coding sequence is TGCGCCAGCAGCCAAGGACGGACACCCAATTCACCCCTCCACTTT. Its translation is CASSQGRTPNSPLHF.

The CDR3: CASSQMQRTEAFF. CDR3 bases: TGTGCCAGCAGCCAAATGCAGAGGACTGAAGCTTTCTTT. The chain carries TRBV14 and TRBJ1-1; no clear D gene. This CDR3 contains 13 residues. Trimming stripped 2 bases from V and 5 bases from J, with 9 bases between. Germline loops: CDR1 SGHDN, CDR2 FVKESK.

The rearrangement links TRBV5-1 to TRBJ2-3, with 11 nucleotides matching TRBD2. V dropped 0 bases and J dropped 2; count of bases not matched to a gene: 5. This CDR3 is built from 17 residues. The germline gives CDR1 SGHRS, CDR2 YFSETQ. The CDR3 loop reads CASSLVPSGGLTDTQYF. CDR3 DNA sequence: TGCGCCAGCAGCTTGGTACCTAGCGGGGGGCTCACAGATACGCAGTATTTT.

The chain carries TRBV19 and TRBJ1-4, with D possibly being TRBD1 (6 bases). The V end was cut by 6 bases, the J end by 2 bases, with 13 bases between. This CDR3 has 15 residues. Per the germline V gene, CDR1 is LNHDA and CDR2 is SQIVND (reference sequence). In DNA form, the CDR3 reads TGTGCCAGTAGCAAAGAGGGACACACTAATGAAAAACTGTTTTTT. Translated: CASSKEGHTNEKLFF. The variable domain in full, with the rest retrieved from reference TRBV19 and TRBJ1-4, is DGGITQSPKYLFRKEGQNVTLSCEQNLNHDAMYWYRQDPGQGLRLIYYSQIVNDFQKGDIAEGYSVSREKKESFPLTVTSAQKNPTAFYLCASSKEGHTNEKLFFGSGTQLSVL.

The CDR3 DNA is TGTGCCAGTAGCTCTTACGTAGTCCGACAGGGCAACTATGGCTACACCTTC. Protein product: CASSSYVVRQGNYGYTF. The J gene is TRBJ1-2, the V gene TRBV19; 7 positions agree with TRBD1. V lost 6 bases and J lost 2; bases outside the gene matches: 15. CDR3 length: 17 residues. CDR1 and CDR2 (germline): LNHDA, SQIVND (reference sequence).

The chain carries TRBV5-4 and TRBJ2-7; 12 bases line up with TRBD2. The germline CDR1 and CDR2 sequences are SGHNT and YYREEE (reference sequence). CDR3 size: 14 residues. The junction had 6 bases not matched to a gene; V was cut back by 4 bases and J by 7 bases. The CDR3 region has the DNA TGTGCCAGCAGCCACGGACTAGCGGGATGGGAGCAGTACTTC. It translates to CASSHGLAGWEQYF.

This rearrangement joins TRBV5-4 to TRBJ2-1, with D unclear. CDR1 is SGHNT, CDR2 YYREEE, per germline (reference sequence). Trimming shortened V by 4 bases and J by 2 bases, and 13 bases separated the two germline ends. CDR3 size: 15 residues. The chain's CDR3 is CASSAPTSAYNEQFF. The CDR3 DNA follows: TGTGCCAGCAGCGCCCCTACCTCTGCCTACAATGAGCAGTTCTTC.